This note documents a single T cell receptor (beta chain) sequence. Its antigen is still unknown. Across several immunoSEQ plates, the genomic DNA of each subset was split evenly. Assay used: immunoSEQ multiplex PCR; TCRdb lists only in-frame clones, some missing. The table shows fewer than 200,000 clones, with 80% to 95% occurring only once. The data originate from a study of shared clonotypes between healthy human individuals. V dropped 6 bases and J dropped 8 bases, with 22 bases sitting between them. This CDR3 is built from 16 residues. Germline assignment: CDR1 MNHEY and CDR2 SMNVEV (reference sequence). Study-level results: Sorted-subset samples were not fully sequenced, rarefaction indicated. Across subsets, estimated richness was generally greater for naive than for memory populations.

The clonotype originates from a woman in her twenties or thirties in good health. Specimen: naive CD4+ T cells sorted from blood. Indicated subset: CD45RA+ positively selected. The chain recombines TRBV27 with TRBJ1-4; D might be TRBD1 (6 bases). Written as DNA, the CDR3 is TGTGCCAGCAGCCACGCACAGGGAGGGGGTAGGGAAAAACTGTTTTTT. Translating it yields CASSHAQGGGREKLFF.